Listed here are 8 T cell receptor beta chains from one sample, sequenced in a study of cytomegalovirus exposure and HLA in healthy donors. With 60 Vbeta and 13 Jbeta primers, the PCR was carried out. Sequencing was performed with immunoSEQ multiplex PCR; in TCRdb, only in-frame clones are kept and a portion is missing. The sample has roughly 120,000 clones, roughly 80% seen once. Material: PBMCs. Receptors were obtained from a man in his forties or fifties in good health and CMV-seropositive.

The V call is TRBV6-5, the J call TRBJ2-7, with a tentative D call TRBD2 (5 bases). Per germline, CDR1 MNHEY and CDR2 SVGAGI. V was clipped by 4 bases and J by 1 base, with 11 bases between them. CDR3 length: 14 amino acids. CDR3 protein: CASSSPAVSYEQYF. For the CDR3, the DNA is TGTGCCAGCAGTTCCCCAGCGGTATCCTACGAGCAGTACTTC.

The chain couples TRBV7-2 to TRBJ1-4, with 8 positions matching TRBD1. V was pared by 6 bases and J by 5 bases, with 11 bases of the junction left unmatched. Germline V gives CDR1 SGHTA, CDR2 FQGNSA. The CDR3 extends over 16 amino acids. The CDR3 DNA reads as TGTGCCAGCAGTGGATTTCGGACAGGGAAGAATGAAAAACTGTTTTTT. Its protein is CASSGFRTGKNEKLFF.

V is TRBV27 and J is TRBJ2-3; perhaps TRBD1 as D (5 bases). Trimming removed 3 bases at V and 3 bases at J, with 10 bases between. The CDR3 is 14 amino acids. CDR1 is MNHEY and CDR2 is SMNVEV in the germline V gene (reference sequence). Here the CDR3 DNA reads TGTGCCAGCAGTTTTGGGCAGGGAACAGATACGCAGTATTTT. This gives the protein CASSFGQGTDTQYF.

The chain carries TRBV7-2 and TRBJ2-7; 13 bases are shared with TRBD2. Unmatched junction bases numbered 3, after V lost 5 bases and J lost 2 bases. This CDR3 has 15 residues. The germline CDR1 and CDR2 sequences are SGHTA and FQGNSA. The CDR3 spells CASSTGLAGAYEQYF. Here the CDR3 DNA reads TGTGCCAGCAGCACTGGACTAGCGGGAGCCTACGAGCAGTACTTC.

The chain uses TRBV10-1 and TRBJ2-7; TRBD1 matches 9 bases. The CDR3 extends over 14 amino acids. V shed 3 bases and J 6 bases; nucleotides not matched to a gene: 6. CDR1 and CDR2 from the germline V gene are WNHNN and SYGVQD (reference sequence). CDR3 protein: CASSEGTGKGEQYF. In DNA form, the CDR3 reads TGCGCCAGCAGTGAAGGGACAGGGAAAGGCGAGCAGTACTTC.

The V gene is TRBV2, the J gene TRBJ1-5, with a weak D call TRBD1 (5 bases). The CDR3 is made up of 13 amino acids. The germline V gene encodes CDR1 SNHLY and CDR2 FYNNEI. Trimming stripped 7 bases from V and 2 bases from J, with 9 bases between. The CDR3 region has the DNA TGTGCCAGCATGATACAGGGCAATCAGCCCCAGCATTTT. This codes for CASMIQGNQPQHF.

Comments on this clone: An end of the junction does not agree with germline; a read error may underlie this. This chain uses TRBV9 with TRBJ1-2; D might be TRBD1 (6 bases). The V gene's germline CDR1 is SGDLS and CDR2 YYNGEE. The CDR3 length is 14 residues. For the CDR3, the DNA is TGTGCCAGCAGCCCCTCCGCAGGGGCCTATGACTACACCTTC. It specifies CASSPSAGAYDYTF. Drawing the rest from reference TRBV9 and TRBJ1-2, the complete variable domain is DSGVTQTPKHLITATGQRVTLRCSPRSGDLSVYWYQQSLDQGLQFLIQYYNGEERAKGNILERFSAQQFPDLHSELNLSSLELGDSALYFCASSPSAGAYDYTFGSGTRLTVV.

The rearrangement joins TRBV27 to TRBJ2-3; D may be TRBD2 (5 bases). CDR3 size: 14 residues. V lost 2 bases to trimming and J lost 0 bases, with 6 bases between them. Per the germline V gene, CDR1 is MNHEY and CDR2 is SMNVEV (reference sequence). CDR3 in DNA: TGTGCCAGCAGTTTACGGGGTAGCACAGATACGCAGTATTTT. Translation gives CASSLRGSTDTQYF.